These T cell receptor beta chains were read from a single sample in a study of regulatory T cells in long-lasting Graves disease. TCRdb re-derived calls from the multiplex PCR reads in MiXCR, one entry per CDR3 protein. The sample lists around 400,000 distinct CDR3 sequences, approximately 16% occurring once. In addition, the sample was reused for a study of T cells in Graves' hyperthyroidism and ophthalmopathy.

This specimen consisted of peripheral blood mononuclear cells (PBMCs), obtained at new diagnosis, from a patient treated with antithyroid drugs. The receptor source for this set is a woman in her forties with Graves disease. Each CDR3 is given with its conserved first and last residue. A D gene is named only where the DNA matches it firmly. Only part of the rows carry a size: once, few, many, or a class if the clone is expanded.

j_call clone_size d_call v_call cdr3_aa cdr3_nt
TRBJ2-1 many . TRBV20-1 CSASVRTSGSYNEQFF TGCAGTGCTAGCGTGCGGACAAGCGGCTCCTACAATGAGCAGTTCTTC
TRBJ1-1 many . TRBV6-1 CASSEAVTEAFF TGTGCCAGCAGTGAAGCAGTGACTGAAGCTTTCTTT
TRBJ2-7 many . TRBV2 CASRTVSSYEQYF TGTGCCAGCCGGACGGTAAGCTCCTACGAGCAGTACTTC
TRBJ2-7 few . TRBV9 CASSVAGYSYEQYF TGTGCCAGCAGCGTAGCTGGGTACTCCTACGAGCAGTACTTC
TRBJ2-7 few . TRBV6-1 CASRDTGHTSYEQYF TGTGCCAGCAGAGACACGGGACATACGTCCTACGAGCAGTACTTC
TRBJ2-6 many . TRBV7-9 CASSLALGQANVLTF TGTGCCAGCAGCTTAGCGCTGGGACAGGCCAACGTCCTGACTTTC
TRBJ2-5 many . TRBV3-1 CASSPPGRYGTQYF TGTGCCAGCAGCCCCCCGGGAAGGTACGGGACCCAGTACTTC
TRBJ2-1 many . TRBV12-3/TRBV12-4 CASSAFGYGEQFF TGTGCCAGCAGTGCCTTCGGGTACGGTGAGCAGTTCTTC
TRBJ2-1 many TRBD1 TRBV19 CASSIYGTGRDEQFF TGTGCCAGTAGTATTTACGGGACAGGGCGCGATGAGCAGTTCTTC
TRBJ2-3 many . TRBV5-1 CASSLDPTDTQYF TGCGCCAGCAGCTTGGACCCCACAGATACGCAGTATTTT
TRBJ2-2 many . TRBV5-1 CASTAVQDTGELFF TGCGCCAGCACCGCGGTACAGGACACCGGGGAGCTGTTTTTT
TRBJ2-1 . . TRBV28 CASGAGDYPIF TGTGCCAGCGGGGCCGGCGACTACCCAATCTTC
TRBJ2-7 many . TRBV18 CASSSDLLSYEQYF TGTGCCAGCTCATCGGACCTCCTGTCCTACGAGCAGTACTTC
TRBJ2-7 many TRBD2 TRBV2 CASRTGLAGSEQYF TGTGCCAGCCGTACGGGACTAGCGGGTTCCGAGCAGTACTTC
TRBJ2-3 many TRBD2 TRBV7-2 CASSRTRYADTQYF TGTGCCAGCAGCCGGACTAGGTATGCAGATACGCAGTATTTT
TRBJ1-2 few . TRBV2 CASGRGDHGYTF TGTGCAAGCGGACGGGGGGACCATGGCTACACCTTC
TRBJ1-1 few TRBD1 TRBV20-1 CSARAMDRGLTEAFF TGCAGTGCTAGAGCGATGGACAGGGGGTTAACTGAAGCTTTCTTT
TRBJ2-7 many TRBD2 TRBV28 CASSGPRLAGGEQYF TGTGCCAGCAGTGGTCCGCGGCTAGCGGGAGGCGAGCAGTACTTC
TRBJ1-1 many . TRBV5-5 CASSLVDPGDTEAFF TGTGCCAGCAGCTTGGTTGACCCCGGGGATACTGAAGCTTTCTTT